A single sample gave rise to the 21 T cell receptor beta chains below, sequenced in a study of CXCR3-negative and CXCR3-positive naive CD8 T cells. Points from the study as a whole: For CXCR3-positive naive cells, TRB CDR3s were more hydrophobic than those of CXCR3-negative naive cells.

Their antigens are not known. The authors prepared UMI-labeled TRB cDNA libraries by 5' RACE. From its re-call of the 5' RACE reads, TCRdb lists each CDR3 protein once, without DNA. This repertoire includes over 95,000 distinct CDR3 sequences. Source material: naive CXCR3+ CD8+ T cells from blood. Regarding subset: CD45RO-CCR7+CD27+CD95- naive CD8+ T cells expressing CXCR3 (TNR3+). The receptor set was obtained from a human donor in good health. Some clones in this sample may be carry-over from other donors' samples.

The V gene is TRBV29-1, the J gene TRBJ2-7; TCRdb indicates TRBD1, and absent DNA this call remains unverified. Germline values: CDR1 SQVTM, CDR2 ANQGSEA. The CDR3 loop spans 15 amino acids. CDR3 protein: CSVEGTTGNDYEQYF.

The rearrangement links TRBV4-3 to TRBJ2-1; TCRdb's D call of TRBD2 is untestable without DNA. The CDR3 is 16 residues long. Germline V gene data show CDR1 as LGHNA and CDR2 as YSLEER. The CDR3 sequence: CASSQAASGGADEQFF.

V usage is TRBV6-2 or TRBV6-3 and J usage is TRBJ2-7. Per germline, CDR1 MNHEY and CDR2 SVGEGT. The CDR3 length is 12 residues. The CDR3 here is CASSTVSYEQYF.

The chain links TRBV28 to TRBJ2-1; TCRdb gives TRBD1 as the D gene, but with no DNA this cannot be confirmed. CDR3 length: 17 amino acids. Germline CDR1 and CDR2: MDHEN and SYDVKM. CDR3 in amino acids: CASSFGGEGGVYNEQFF.

The V call is TRBV6-6, the J call TRBJ2-5; TCRdb indicates TRBD2, and absent DNA this call remains unverified. Germline CDR1 and CDR2: MNHNY and SVGAGI (reference sequence). The CDR3 is 17 amino acids. CDR3 loop: CASSPGTSGGPRETQYF.

This sequence joins TRBV28 and TRBJ2-7. From germline, CDR1 is MDHEN and CDR2 SYDVKM. The CDR3 is 14 residues long. CDR3 protein: CASSLSPGAYEQYF.

The CDR3 is CASSPLPPTEAFF. The gene calls are TRBV16 and TRBJ1-1. Germline V CDR1 and CDR2: KGHSY, FQNENV. The length of the CDR3 is 13 residues.

The CDR3 sequence: CASSSAGNTYDEQYF. The rearrangement links TRBV7-3 to TRBJ2-7; TCRdb's assignment of TRBD2 cannot be checked, as there is no DNA. This CDR3 spans 15 amino acids. Germline V gene data show CDR1 as SGHTA and CDR2 as FQGTGA.

The rearrangement uses TRBV5-6 and TRBJ2-3. Germline assignment: CDR1 SGHDT and CDR2 YYEEEE. The CDR3 sequence is 11 residues long. CDR3 protein: CASSIIDTQYF.

The chain couples TRBV29-1 to TRBJ2-4. CDR1 is SQVTM and CDR2 is ANQGSEA in the germline V gene. The CDR3 totals 13 residues. CDR3 sequence reads: CSVRHGAKNIQYF.

This chain connects TRBV6-6 to TRBJ1-5; there is no DNA to check the TCRdb D call of TRBD1. Germline V gene lookup returns CDR1 MNHNY and CDR2 SVGAGI (reference sequence). CDR3 size: 15 residues. CDR3 amino acids: CASSYPGQGIQPQHF.

This chain links TRBV29-1 with TRBJ1-1; TCRdb selects TRBD1, and the lack of DNA leaves this call unchecked. The CDR3 sequence is 14 residues long. Germline CDR1 is SQVTM and CDR2 is ANQGSEA. This CDR3 is CSVVRTGVPTEAFF.

This chain connects TRBV20-1 to TRBJ2-1; TCRdb's assignment of TRBD2 cannot be checked, as there is no DNA. The V gene's germline CDR1 is DFQATT and CDR2 SNEGSKA (reference sequence). This CDR3 has 18 amino acids. The CDR3 loop reads CSARRDEVAGGPGNEQFF.

The chain links TRBV7-9 to TRBJ2-3; TCRdb returns TRBD1, unconfirmable since there is no DNA. Germline assignment: CDR1 SEHNR and CDR2 FQNEAQ (reference sequence). CDR3 length equals 18 residues. CDR3 loop: CASSLDATWDRSTDTQYF.

The chain is built from TRBV5-1 and TRBJ1-6. This CDR3 comprises 15 residues. CDR1 is SGHRS, CDR2 YFSETQ, per germline. CDR3 sequence reads: CASSLTPQKNSPLHF.

The V call is TRBV28, the J call TRBJ2-3; TCRdb's D call of TRBD1 is untestable without DNA. Germline CDR1 MDHEN, CDR2 SYDVKM. The CDR3 totals 14 residues. The CDR3 loop is CATKWGGDGDTQYF.

Here the CDR3 reads CASSLTSGRITGELFF. The chain uses TRBV7-6 and TRBJ2-2; TCRdb reports TRBD2, a call that lacks DNA to check it against. The germline CDR1 and CDR2 sequences are SGHVS and FNYEAQ. This CDR3 is built from 16 residues.

This rearrangement joins TRBV9 to TRBJ2-1; the TCRdb D gene call, TRBD2, has no DNA to confirm it. CDR1 is SGDLS, CDR2 YYNGEE, per germline. The CDR3 contains 16 residues. The chain's CDR3 is CASSVEGSGSYNEQFF.

The V gene is TRBV7-8, the J gene TRBJ2-7; checking the TCRdb D call of TRBD1 is not possible without DNA. CDR1 and CDR2 from the germline V gene are SGHVS and FQNEAQ. The CDR3 consists of 15 residues. CDR3 region: CASSLVPGGTYEQYF.

The chain uses TRBV7-6 and TRBJ2-1. The CDR3 has 15 amino acids. CDR1 and CDR2 (germline): SGHVS, FNYEAQ. CDR3 sequence reads: CASSLDAGSYNEQFF.

This chain uses TRBV27 with TRBJ2-4; TCRdb's D gene call, TRBD1, goes unchecked for lack of DNA. Germline-derived CDR1 and CDR2 are MNHEY and SMNVEV (reference sequence). The CDR3 is made up of 17 amino acids. The CDR3 is CASSSIQDGTYKNIQYF.